Following are 30 T cell receptor beta chains from one sample sequenced in a study of shared clonotypes between healthy human individuals. Measured with immunoSEQ multiplex PCR; TCRdb has only the in-frame clones, and not every one. There are 530,000 or so clones in the sample; 75% to 80% occur only once, and 9.5% to 15% lies in the top ten. Input material: PBMCs. The origin of the receptors is a woman between 40 and 55 years old in good health. Some clones in this sample may be carry-over from other donors' samples.

The V and J genes are TRBV27 and TRBJ2-2; TRBD2 is a possible D gene (5 bases). Germline CDR1 is MNHEY and CDR2 is SMNVEV (reference sequence). The CDR3 is 16 residues long. V was trimmed by 3 bases and J by 3 bases, leaving 14 bases between them. The DNA of the CDR3 is TGTGCCAGCAGTTTCCCCGGGGTTCGGGACACCGGGGAGCTGTTTTTT. Its translation is CASSFPGVRDTGELFF.

The sample holds a few counts of this clone. The chain couples TRBV5-1 to TRBJ2-3; a weak D match, TRBD2 (5 bases). V lost 0 bases and J 2 bases, leaving 7 bases between the germline ends. CDR1 is SGHRS, CDR2 YFSETQ, per germline. This CDR3 is built from 14 residues. CDR3 in DNA: TGCGCCAGCAGCTTGGGACTAATCACAGATACGCAGTATTTT. It is translated as CASSLGLITDTQYF.

This clone was observed a handful of times. The chain uses TRBV4-1 and TRBJ1-5; possibly TRBD1 for D (5 bases). Germline V gene lookup returns CDR1 MGHRA and CDR2 YSYEKL. V was clipped by 0 bases and J by 7 bases, with 13 bases between them. The CDR3 length is 15 residues. The CDR3: CASSQEDRGTQPQHF. CDR3 sequence (DNA): TGCGCCAGCAGCCAAGAGGATCGGGGGACGCAGCCCCAGCATTTT.

This clone was counted only a few times. V usage is TRBV5-4 and J usage is TRBJ2-2; D uncertain. V shed 3 bases and J shed 4 bases, with 13 bases lying between them. There are 15 residues in the CDR3. Germline loops: CDR1 SGHNT, CDR2 YYREEE (reference sequence). The chain's CDR3 is CASSSPEIGTGELFF. The CDR3 nucleotides are TGTGCCAGCAGCTCCCCGGAGATCGGCACCGGGGAGCTGTTTTTT.

This sequence joins TRBV6-6 and TRBJ2-2; D not resolved. The CDR3 is made up of 12 amino acids. The germline gives CDR1 MNHNY, CDR2 SVGAGI (reference sequence). V was pared by 2 bases and J by 9 bases, with 7 bases between. The CDR3 protein is CASSYTERELFF. DNA for the CDR3: TGTGCCAGCAGTTACACCGAGAGGGAGCTGTTTTTT.

This clone was seen only a few times. The chain recombines TRBV30 with TRBJ1-5; no clear D. The CDR3 runs to 15 residues. The V end lost 0 bases, the J end lost 4 bases, and 13 bases lay between the germline ends. CDR1 and CDR2 (germline): GTSNPN, SVGIG (reference sequence). CDR3 nucleotides: TGTGCCTGGAGTGTACTGCCAGATACTAATCAGCCCCAGCATTTT. It yields the protein CAWSVLPDTNQPQHF.

CDR3 nucleotide sequence: TGTGCCAGCAGCTTGAATAGGAGAGGCTACGAGCAGTACTTC. Its translation: CASSLNRRGYEQYF. This sequence joins TRBV7-2 and TRBJ2-7; D uncertain. The CDR3 loop spans 14 amino acids. The germline V gene encodes CDR1 SGHTA and CDR2 FQGNSA. Trimming removed 3 bases at V and 3 bases at J, with 12 bases between.

A remark on this clone: Additional DNA sequences in this sample encode the identical CDR3. The CDR3 nucleotides are TGTGCCAGCAGCCAACTCGGACTAGCGGGAGCCTACGAGCAGTACTTC. It yields the protein CASSQLGLAGAYEQYF. This sequence joins TRBV4-2 and TRBJ2-7; 13 bases align to TRBD2. V trimming: 2 bases; J trimming: 2 bases; junction bases outside the gene matches: 3. The length of the CDR3 is 16 residues. Germline-derived CDR1 and CDR2 are LGHNA and YNFKEQ.

The chain couples TRBV4-1 to TRBJ2-3; D call uncertain. Germline values: CDR1 MGHRA, CDR2 YSYEKL. The CDR3 contains 19 residues. Trimming removed 4 bases from V and 0 bases from J, with 23 bases in between. Here the CDR3 reads CASSRRLAQDTFSTDTQYF. The CDR3 DNA reads as TGCGCCAGCAGCCGCCGACTTGCCCAGGATACATTTAGCACAGATACGCAGTATTTT.

In its sample, this clone was seen once. The chain employs TRBV4-1 and TRBJ2-1, with a tentative D call TRBD2 (6 bases). The germline V gene encodes CDR1 MGHRA and CDR2 YSYEKL. V lost 0 bases to trimming and J lost 5 bases, with 14 bases between them. The CDR3 runs 16 residues. The CDR3 DNA reads as TGCGCCAGCAGCCAAGACGGTAGCGGAGCTCACAATGAGCAGTTCTTC. Translating it yields CASSQDGSGAHNEQFF.

The table lists this clone with many counts. The chain recombines TRBV29-1 with TRBJ2-1, with D maybe TRBD1 (6 bases). Germline V CDR1 and CDR2: SQVTM, ANQGSEA. The length of the CDR3 is 13 residues. The ends were cut back, 7 bases at V and 4 bases at J, with 14 bases in the middle. The CDR3 DNA reads as TGCAGCGGTGGCCTTAGGGGGTACAATGAGCAGTTCTTC. Protein product: CSGGLRGYNEQFF.

The chain carries TRBV6-5 and TRBJ2-1, with 7 bases identical to TRBD2. Looked up from germline, CDR1 is MNHEY and CDR2 is SVGAGI. The CDR3 contains 14 residues. Losses at the gene ends were 6 bases for V and 4 bases for J; bases not matched to a gene: 6. The CDR3 DNA sequence: TGTGCCAGCAGGAGACTAGCCGGTTACAATGAGCAGTTCTTC. It translates to CASRRLAGYNEQFF.

This clone was counted a few times. The chain has TRBV4-1 and TRBJ2-7, with D perhaps matching TRBD1 (6 bases). Trimming took 0 bases from V and 5 from J, leaving 17 bases between them. The CDR3 runs 16 residues. Germline V gives CDR1 MGHRA, CDR2 YSYEKL. CDR3: CASSQDLRGGRHEQYF. CDR3 sequence (DNA): TGCGCCAGCAGCCAAGATCTCAGGGGCGGAAGGCACGAGCAGTACTTC.

The chain couples TRBV5-8 to TRBJ1-5; D remains unclear. This CDR3 has 12 residues. Germline V gives CDR1 SGHTS, CDR2 YDEGEE. The V end lost 2 bases, the J end lost 7 bases, and 7 bases lay between the germline ends. The CDR3 nucleotides read TGTGCCAGCAGCTTCGGTCCCCAGCCCCAGCATTTT. Amino acid sequence: CASSFGPQPQHF.

The rearrangement links TRBV2 to TRBJ2-5; D is perhaps TRBD1 (6 bases). Germline CDR1 and CDR2: SNHLY and FYNNEI. V was clipped by 5 bases and J by 4 bases, with 11 bases between them. The CDR3 runs to 13 residues. CDR3 sequence: CASSTGTPETQYF. The CDR3 DNA reads as TGTGCCAGCAGTACAGGGACCCCAGAGACCCAGTACTTC.

This chain uses TRBV18 with TRBJ1-3; no clear D gene. This CDR3 has 16 residues. The germline V gene encodes CDR1 KGHSH and CDR2 LQKENI. The V end lost 3 bases, the J end lost 7 bases, and 19 bases lay between the germline ends. In DNA form, the CDR3 reads TGTGCCAGCTCACCGCCACAGCAGCCGGCGGGCAACACCATATATTTT. Its protein product is CASSPPQQPAGNTIYF.

V usage is TRBV9 and J usage is TRBJ1-1; TRBD1 agrees at 7 bases. The germline V gene has CDR1 SGDLS and CDR2 YYNGEE. The CDR3 runs 14 residues. Trimming at V came to 5 bases and at J to 5 bases, leaving 9 bases not matched to a gene. CDR3 coding DNA: TGTGCCAGCAGTAGACGGACAGGTGGGACTGAAGCTTTCTTT. Protein sequence: CASSRRTGGTEAFF.

The J gene is TRBJ1-2, the V gene TRBV6-6; D not resolved. Germline CDR1 is MNHNY and CDR2 is SVGAGI (reference sequence). The CDR3 has 13 amino acids. V lost 0 bases, J lost 6 bases, and 8 bases lay in between. The CDR3 DNA is TGTGCCAGCAGTTACTCAAAGGGCCATGGCTACACCTTC. This translates into CASSYSKGHGYTF.

This rearrangement joins TRBV4-3 to TRBJ2-3, with 7 bases that match TRBD2. Germline CDR1 is LGHNA and CDR2 is YSLEER. Trimming cost V 0 bases and J 5 bases; bases outside gene matches: 11. The CDR3 has 17 amino acids. The CDR3 coding sequence is TGCGCCAGCAGCCAAGAGGGGGTGGCGGGAGCGGGAGATACGCAGTATTTT. Translated, it gives CASSQEGVAGAGDTQYF.

V usage is TRBV10-2 and J usage is TRBJ2-7; 8 nucleotides align to TRBD1. J was trimmed by 1 base and V by 4 bases; bases with no gene match: 3. The CDR3 totals 14 residues. Germline CDR1 WSHSY, CDR2 SAAADI. CDR3 nucleotides: TGCGCCAGCAGTGTTCAGGGGGCTTCCTACGAGCAGTACTTC. Protein product: CASSVQGASYEQYF.

This clone was detected many times. The chain has TRBV6-5 and TRBJ1-5; no definite D call. The V gene lost 4 bases and the J gene lost 5 bases, with 12 bases spanning the gap. CDR1 and CDR2 (germline): MNHEY, SVGAGI. There are 14 residues in the CDR3. CDR3 sequence: CASSFNSGDQPQHF. CDR3 DNA sequence: TGTGCCAGCAGTTTCAACTCCGGGGATCAGCCCCAGCATTTT.

The chain has TRBV7-2 and TRBJ1-1; D uncertain. CDR1 is SGHTA and CDR2 is FQGNSA in the germline V gene. V was cut by 1 base and J by 2 bases, with 11 bases left in between. CDR3 size: 15 residues. The DNA for the CDR3 is TGTGCCAGCAGCTTAGACGGAGGAATTAACACTGAAGCTTTCTTT. It codes for CASSLDGGINTEAFF.

The chain is built from TRBV10-3 and TRBJ2-7, with 10 nucleotides matching TRBD2. V was clipped by 7 bases and J by 4 bases; unmatched bases: 10. Germline V CDR1 and CDR2: ENHRY, SYGVKD. The CDR3 consists of 15 residues. The CDR3 reads CAITLEAGGPYEQYF. In nucleotides, the CDR3 is TGTGCCATCACTCTAGAAGCGGGAGGGCCGTACGAGCAGTACTTC.

In its sample, this clone was seen once. This chain connects TRBV4-2 to TRBJ1-2; D is undetermined. The CDR3 length is 14 residues. CDR1 is LGHNA, CDR2 YNFKEQ, per germline. With 0 bases removed from V and 2 bases from J, the gap between germline ends came to 7 bases. This CDR3 is CASSQDNSNYGYTF. The CDR3 nucleotides are TGTGCCAGCAGCCAAGATAATAGCAACTATGGCTACACCTTC.

The chain couples TRBV14 to TRBJ1-5; D unclear. Germline-derived CDR1 and CDR2 are SGHDN and FVKESK. The CDR3 has 14 amino acids. V lost 7 bases, J lost 5 bases, and 15 bases lay in between. CDR3 bases: TGTGCCAGCACCACCTTCCGGGTTTATCAGCCCCAGCATTTT. Its protein product is CASTTFRVYQPQHF.

Only a few counts were recorded for this clone. The same CDR3 can be traced to other DNA sequences in this sample. The CDR3 reads CASSLGDRASYEQYF. DNA of the CDR3: TGCGCCAGCAGCTTGGGAGACAGGGCATCCTACGAGCAGTACTTC. The chain employs TRBV5-1 and TRBJ2-7; TRBD1 aligns across 7 bases. Germline CDR1 and CDR2: SGHRS and YFSETQ. Trimming took 0 bases from V and 1 from J; bases not matched to a gene: 4. CDR3 length: 15 amino acids.

This clone was seen a few times. The chain recombines TRBV7-3 with TRBJ1-2, with D unresolved. The CDR3 is 14 residues long. Trimming took off 5 bases at V and 8 bases at J, with 18 bases between the two ends. Germline values: CDR1 SGHTA, CDR2 FQGTGA. The CDR3 DNA sequence: TGTGCCAGCAGCGCAAGTGGGAATCAAGGAGGCTACACCTTC. Its translation is CASSASGNQGGYTF.

This clone was found many times. V is TRBV11-2 and J is TRBJ2-2; 7 bases align to TRBD2. Germline trimming cut 4 bases from V and 7 bases from J; bases unmatched to any gene: 9. The CDR3 has 15 amino acids. Germline values: CDR1 SGHAT, CDR2 FQNNGV. CDR3: CASSSLLAFSGELFF. In DNA, the CDR3 is TGTGCCAGCAGCTCATTACTAGCGTTCAGCGGGGAGCTGTTTTTT.

This chain joins TRBV27 and TRBJ2-7; possibly TRBD1 for D (6 bases). Germline CDR1 MNHEY, CDR2 SMNVEV (reference sequence). The CDR3 loop spans 16 amino acids. The germline V and J ends were trimmed by 6 bases and 2 bases, with 20 bases remaining between them. The CDR3 protein is CASRLTVTGPTYEQYF. CDR3 DNA: TGTGCCAGCAGACTAACTGTGACAGGCCCGACCTACGAGCAGTACTTC.

J is TRBJ2-3 and V is TRBV21-1; the table names TRBD1, a call not compared with the DNA. TRBV21-1 is classified as a pseudogene. This CDR3 region has 16 residues. In nucleotides, the CDR3 is TGTGCCAGCAGCAAAAACGGGACAGGCGGTACAGATACGCAGTATTTT. Translation gives CASSKNGTGGTDTQYF.